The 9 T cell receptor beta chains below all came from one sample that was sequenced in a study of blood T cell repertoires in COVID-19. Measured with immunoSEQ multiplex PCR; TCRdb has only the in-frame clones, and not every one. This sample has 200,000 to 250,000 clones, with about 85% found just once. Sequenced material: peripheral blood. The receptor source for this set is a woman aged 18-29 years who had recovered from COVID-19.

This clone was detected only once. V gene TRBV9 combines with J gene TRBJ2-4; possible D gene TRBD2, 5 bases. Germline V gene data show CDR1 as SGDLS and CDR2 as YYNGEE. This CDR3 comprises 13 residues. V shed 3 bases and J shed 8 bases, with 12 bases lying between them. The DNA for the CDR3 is TGTGCCAGCAGCGCCGCCCATAGCGACATTCAGTACTTC. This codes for CASSAAHSDIQYF.

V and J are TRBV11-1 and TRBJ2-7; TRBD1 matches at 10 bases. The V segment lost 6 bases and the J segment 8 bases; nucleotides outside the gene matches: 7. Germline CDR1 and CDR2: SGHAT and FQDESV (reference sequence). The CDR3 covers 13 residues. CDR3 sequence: CASSSGQGGQQYF. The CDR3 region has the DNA TGTGCCAGCAGTTCCGGACAGGGGGGACAGCAGTACTTC.

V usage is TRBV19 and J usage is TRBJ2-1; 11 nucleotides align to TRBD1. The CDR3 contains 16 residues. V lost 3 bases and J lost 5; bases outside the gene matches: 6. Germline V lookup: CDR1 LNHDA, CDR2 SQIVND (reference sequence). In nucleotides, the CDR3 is TGTGCCAGTAGTATCGGACAGGGGGCTATGAACAATGAGCAGTTCTTC. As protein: CASSIGQGAMNNEQFF.

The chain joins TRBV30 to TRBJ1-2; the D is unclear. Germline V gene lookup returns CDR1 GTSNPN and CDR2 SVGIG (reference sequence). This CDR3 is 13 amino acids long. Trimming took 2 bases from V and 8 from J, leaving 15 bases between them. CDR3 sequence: CAWSPRGSSGYTF. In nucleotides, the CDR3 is TGTGCCTGGAGTCCTCGGGGAAGCAGCGGCTACACCTTC.

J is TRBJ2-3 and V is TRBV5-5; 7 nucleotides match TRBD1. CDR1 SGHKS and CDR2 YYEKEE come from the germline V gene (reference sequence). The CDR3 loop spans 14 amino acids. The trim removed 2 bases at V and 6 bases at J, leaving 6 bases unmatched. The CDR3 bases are TGTGCCAGCAGCTTCAACAGGGGTTGGGATACGCAGTATTTT. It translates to CASSFNRGWDTQYF.

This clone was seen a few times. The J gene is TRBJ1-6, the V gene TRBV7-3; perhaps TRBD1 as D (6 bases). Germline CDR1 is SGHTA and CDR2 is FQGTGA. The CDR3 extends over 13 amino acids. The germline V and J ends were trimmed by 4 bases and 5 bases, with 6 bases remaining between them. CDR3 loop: CASSWTDNSPLHF. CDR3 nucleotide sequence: TGTGCCAGCAGCTGGACAGATAATTCACCCCTCCACTTT.

CDR3 in amino acids: CASSLDPLAGTEAFF. For the CDR3, the DNA is TGTGCCAGCAGCCTGGACCCCCTGGCGGGCACTGAAGCTTTCTTT. The chain combines TRBV7-6 with TRBJ1-1, with D unresolved. CDR3 size: 15 residues. Germline assignment: CDR1 SGHVS and CDR2 FNYEAQ. Trimming removed 5 bases from V and 4 bases from J, with 17 bases in between.

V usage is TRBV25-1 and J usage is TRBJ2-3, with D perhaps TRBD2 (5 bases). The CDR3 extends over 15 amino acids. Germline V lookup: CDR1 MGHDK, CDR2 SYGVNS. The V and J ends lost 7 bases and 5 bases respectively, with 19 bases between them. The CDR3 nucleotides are TGTGCCAGCACCCCCTTGGGCGGGCAAATAGATACGCAGTATTTT. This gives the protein CASTPLGGQIDTQYF.

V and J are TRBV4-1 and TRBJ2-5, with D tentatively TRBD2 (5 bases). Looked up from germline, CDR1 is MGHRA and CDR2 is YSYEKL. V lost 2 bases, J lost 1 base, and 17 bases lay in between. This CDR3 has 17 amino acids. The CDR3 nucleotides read TGCGCCAGCAGCCAACAGGTCACGGGCGGGCCCCAAGAGACCCAGTACTTC. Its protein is CASSQQVTGGPQETQYF.